This T cell receptor (beta chain) is from a study of T cell changes during pregnancy in multiple sclerosis. V lost 7 bases and J lost 0; bases outside the gene matches: 3. Germline V CDR1 and CDR2: SNHLY, FYNNEI. There are 14 residues in the CDR3. The data were produced by immunoSEQ multiplex PCR, yet TCRdb's version contains in-frame clones alone and is incomplete. The top ten hold around 3% of the sample, which has about 80,000 clones, 92% seen once. Here the sequenced sample was peripheral blood, taken before pregnancy. V usage is TRBV2 and J usage is TRBJ2-1, with 7 bases aligning to TRBD2. The sequence was obtained from a female donor with multiple sclerosis, enrolled in a pregnancy study. As DNA, the CDR3 is TGTGCCAGCAAGCTAGCGGCCTCCTACAATGAGCAGTTCTTC. Translating it yields CASKLAASYNEQFF.